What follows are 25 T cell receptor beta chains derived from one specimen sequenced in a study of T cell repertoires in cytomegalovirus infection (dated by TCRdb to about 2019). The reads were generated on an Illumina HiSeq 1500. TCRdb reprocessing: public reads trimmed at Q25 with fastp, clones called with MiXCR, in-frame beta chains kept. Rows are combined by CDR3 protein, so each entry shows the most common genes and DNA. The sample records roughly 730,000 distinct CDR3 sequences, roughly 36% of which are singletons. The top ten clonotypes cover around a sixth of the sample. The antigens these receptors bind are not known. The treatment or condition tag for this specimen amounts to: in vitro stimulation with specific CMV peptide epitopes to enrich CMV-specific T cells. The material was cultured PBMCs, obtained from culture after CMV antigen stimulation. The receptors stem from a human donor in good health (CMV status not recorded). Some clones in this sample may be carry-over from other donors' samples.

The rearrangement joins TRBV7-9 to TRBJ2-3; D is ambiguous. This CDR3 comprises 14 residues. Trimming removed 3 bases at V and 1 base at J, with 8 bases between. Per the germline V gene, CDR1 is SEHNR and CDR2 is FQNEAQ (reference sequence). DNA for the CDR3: TGTGCCAGCAGCTTGATAAGGGGCACAGATACGCAGTATTTT. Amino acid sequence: CASSLIRGTDTQYF.

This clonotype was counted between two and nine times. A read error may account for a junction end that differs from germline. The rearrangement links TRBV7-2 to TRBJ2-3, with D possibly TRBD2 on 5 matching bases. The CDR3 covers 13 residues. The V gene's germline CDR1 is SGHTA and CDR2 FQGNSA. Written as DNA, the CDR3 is TGTGCCAGCACCTTAGCGCCCCCAGATACGCAGTATTTT. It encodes CASTLAPPDTQYF.

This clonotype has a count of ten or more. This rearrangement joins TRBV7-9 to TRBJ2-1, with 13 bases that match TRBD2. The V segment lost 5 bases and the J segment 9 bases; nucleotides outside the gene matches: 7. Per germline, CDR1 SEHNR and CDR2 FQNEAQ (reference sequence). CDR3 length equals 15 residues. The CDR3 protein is CASSRTGTSGVEQFF. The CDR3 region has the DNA TGTGCCAGCAGCAGAACCGGGACTAGCGGGGTTGAGCAGTTCTTC.

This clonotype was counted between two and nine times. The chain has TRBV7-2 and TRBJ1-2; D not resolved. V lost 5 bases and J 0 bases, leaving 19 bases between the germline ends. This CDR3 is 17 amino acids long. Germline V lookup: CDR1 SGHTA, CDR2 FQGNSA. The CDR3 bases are TGTGCCAGCAGCCCCACGGGGATGAGGGAGGCTAACTATGGCTACACCTTC. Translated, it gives CASSPTGMREANYGYTF.

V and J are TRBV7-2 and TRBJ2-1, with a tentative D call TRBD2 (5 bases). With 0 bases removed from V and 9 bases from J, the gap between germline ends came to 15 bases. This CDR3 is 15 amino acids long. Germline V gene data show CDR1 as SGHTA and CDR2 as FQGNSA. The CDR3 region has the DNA TGTGCCAGCAGCTTAGCGGCGTCGAGGGATGGTGAGCAGTTCTTC. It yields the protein CASSLAASRDGEQFF.

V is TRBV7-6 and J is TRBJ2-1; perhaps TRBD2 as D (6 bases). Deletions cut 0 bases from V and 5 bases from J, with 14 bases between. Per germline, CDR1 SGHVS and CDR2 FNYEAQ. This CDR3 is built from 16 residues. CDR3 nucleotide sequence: TGTGCCAGCAGCTTAGCGGTGATAGCGGTTAACAATGAGCAGTTCTTC. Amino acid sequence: CASSLAVIAVNNEQFF.

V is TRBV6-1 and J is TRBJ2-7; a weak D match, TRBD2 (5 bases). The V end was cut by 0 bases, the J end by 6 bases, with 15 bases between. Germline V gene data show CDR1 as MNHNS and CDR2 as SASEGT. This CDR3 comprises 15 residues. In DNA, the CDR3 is TGTGCCAGCAGTGAAGCGATACGTGTGGACTGCGAGCAGTACTTC. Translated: CASSEAIRVDCEQYF.

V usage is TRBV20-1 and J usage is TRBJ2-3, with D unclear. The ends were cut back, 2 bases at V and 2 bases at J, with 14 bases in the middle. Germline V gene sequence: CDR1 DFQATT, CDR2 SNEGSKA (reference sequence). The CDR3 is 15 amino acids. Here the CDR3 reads CSARQPRVSTDTQYF. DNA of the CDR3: TGCAGTGCTAGACAGCCCCGAGTATCCACAGATACGCAGTATTTT.

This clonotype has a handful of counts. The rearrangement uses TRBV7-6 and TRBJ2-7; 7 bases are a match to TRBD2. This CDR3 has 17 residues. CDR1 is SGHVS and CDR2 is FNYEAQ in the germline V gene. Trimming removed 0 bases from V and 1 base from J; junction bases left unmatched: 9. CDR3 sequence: CASSLASGSGQSYEQYF. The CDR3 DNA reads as TGTGCCAGCAGCTTAGCCTCTGGTAGCGGGCAATCCTACGAGCAGTACTTC.

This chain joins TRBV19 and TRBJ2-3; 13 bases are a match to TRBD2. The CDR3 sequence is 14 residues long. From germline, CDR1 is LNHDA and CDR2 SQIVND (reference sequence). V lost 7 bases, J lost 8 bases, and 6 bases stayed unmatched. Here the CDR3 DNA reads TGTGCCAGTATGGCACTAGCGGGGGGGGGTACGCAGTATTTT. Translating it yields CASMALAGGGTQYF.

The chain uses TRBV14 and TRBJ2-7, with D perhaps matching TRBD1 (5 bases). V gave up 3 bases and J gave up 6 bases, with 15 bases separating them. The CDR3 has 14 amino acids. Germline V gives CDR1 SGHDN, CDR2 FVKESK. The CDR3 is CASSHVEGVREQYF. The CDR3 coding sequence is TGTGCCAGCAGCCACGTGGAAGGGGTACGCGAGCAGTACTTC.

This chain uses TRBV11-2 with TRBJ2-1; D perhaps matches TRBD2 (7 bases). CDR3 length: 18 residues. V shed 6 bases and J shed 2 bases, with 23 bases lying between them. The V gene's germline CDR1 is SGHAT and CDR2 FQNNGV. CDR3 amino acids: CASRGFGGRGGPYNEQFF. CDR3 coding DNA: TGTGCCAGCAGAGGTTTCGGGGGGCGGGGAGGCCCCTACAATGAGCAGTTCTTC.

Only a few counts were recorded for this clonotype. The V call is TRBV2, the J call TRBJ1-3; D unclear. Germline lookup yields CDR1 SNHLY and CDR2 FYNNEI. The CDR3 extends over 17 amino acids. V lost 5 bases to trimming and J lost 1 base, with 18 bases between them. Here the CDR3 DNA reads TGTGCCAGCAGTCCAGACAACCTTAGTGGGTCTGGAAACACCATATATTTT. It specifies CASSPDNLSGSGNTIYF.

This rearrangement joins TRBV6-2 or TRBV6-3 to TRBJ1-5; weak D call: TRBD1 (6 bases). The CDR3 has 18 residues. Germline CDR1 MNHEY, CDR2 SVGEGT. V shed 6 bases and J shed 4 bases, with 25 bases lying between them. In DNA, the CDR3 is TGTGCCAGCAGGCCCGACAGGCATGGAAATATGGGGAATCAGCCCCAGCATTTT. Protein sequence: CASRPDRHGNMGNQPQHF.

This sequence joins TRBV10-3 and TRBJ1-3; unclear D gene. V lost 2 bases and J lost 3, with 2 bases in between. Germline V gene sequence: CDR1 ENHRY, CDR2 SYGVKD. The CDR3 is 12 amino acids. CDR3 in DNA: TGTGCCATCAGTGAGGGTGGAAACACCATATATTTT. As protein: CAISEGGNTIYF.

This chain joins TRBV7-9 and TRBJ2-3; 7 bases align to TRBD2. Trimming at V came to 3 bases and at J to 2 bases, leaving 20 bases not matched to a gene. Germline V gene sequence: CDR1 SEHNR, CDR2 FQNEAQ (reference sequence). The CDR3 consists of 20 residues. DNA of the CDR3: TGTGCCAGCAGCTTCCCCCTAACTAGCGACGCGACCAAATACACAGATACGCAGTATTTT. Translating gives CASSFPLTSDATKYTDTQYF.

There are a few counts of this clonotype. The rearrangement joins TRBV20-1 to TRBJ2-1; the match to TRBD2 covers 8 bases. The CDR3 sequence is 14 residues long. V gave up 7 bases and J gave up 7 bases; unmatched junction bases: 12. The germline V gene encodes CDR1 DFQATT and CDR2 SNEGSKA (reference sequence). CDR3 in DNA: TGCAGTGGGAGTCGGGGGGGCCTAGGGAATGAGCAGTTCTTC. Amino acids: CSGSRGGLGNEQFF.

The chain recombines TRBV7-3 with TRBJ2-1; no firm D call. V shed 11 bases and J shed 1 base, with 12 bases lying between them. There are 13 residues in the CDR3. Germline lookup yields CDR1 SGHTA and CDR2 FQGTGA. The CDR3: CASFGESYNEQFF. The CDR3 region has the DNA TGTGCCTCTTTTGGGGAATCCTACAATGAGCAGTTCTTC.

The CDR3 loop reads CSARRVYDQETQYF. CDR3 bases: TGCAGTGCTAGAAGGGTGTATGACCAAGAGACCCAGTACTTC. The chain joins TRBV20-1 to TRBJ2-5; D remains unclear. The CDR3 has 14 amino acids. Germline V CDR1 and CDR2: DFQATT, SNEGSKA (reference sequence). Trimming shortened V by 2 bases and J by 0 bases, and 10 bases separated the two germline ends.

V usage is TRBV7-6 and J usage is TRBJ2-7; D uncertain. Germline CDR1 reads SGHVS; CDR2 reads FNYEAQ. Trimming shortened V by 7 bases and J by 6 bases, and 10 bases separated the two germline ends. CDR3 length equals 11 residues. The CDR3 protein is CASTPLGEQYF. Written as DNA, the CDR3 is TGTGCCAGCACCCCACTTGGCGAGCAGTACTTC.

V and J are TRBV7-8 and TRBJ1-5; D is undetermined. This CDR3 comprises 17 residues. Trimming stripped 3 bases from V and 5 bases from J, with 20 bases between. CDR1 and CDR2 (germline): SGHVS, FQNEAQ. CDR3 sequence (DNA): TGTGCCAGCAGCTTTACAGCCGGGAGCTTGGGTTATCAGCCCCAGCATTTT. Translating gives CASSFTAGSLGYQPQHF.

This CDR3 is CASSIVGGTYPYEQYF. CDR3 in DNA: TGTGCCAGTAGTATAGTGGGGGGGACATACCCCTACGAGCAGTACTTC. The rearrangement uses TRBV19 and TRBJ2-7, with D maybe TRBD2 (7 bases). CDR3 length: 16 amino acids. Trimming removed 1 base at V and 2 bases at J, with 15 bases between. The germline V gene has CDR1 LNHDA and CDR2 SQIVND (reference sequence).

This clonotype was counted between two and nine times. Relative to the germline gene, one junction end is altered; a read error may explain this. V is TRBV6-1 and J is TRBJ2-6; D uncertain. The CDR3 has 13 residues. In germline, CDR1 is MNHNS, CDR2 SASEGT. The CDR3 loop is CASREAGANVLTF. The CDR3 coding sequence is TGTGCCAGCAGGGAAGCTGGGGCCAACGTCCTGACTTTC.

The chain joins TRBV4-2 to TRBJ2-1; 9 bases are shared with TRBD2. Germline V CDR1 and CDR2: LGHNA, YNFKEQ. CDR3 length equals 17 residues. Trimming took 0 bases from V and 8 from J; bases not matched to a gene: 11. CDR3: CASSQERRGGSFDEQFF. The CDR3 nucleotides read TGTGCCAGCAGCCAAGAACGGCGGGGGGGCTCCTTTGATGAGCAGTTCTTC.

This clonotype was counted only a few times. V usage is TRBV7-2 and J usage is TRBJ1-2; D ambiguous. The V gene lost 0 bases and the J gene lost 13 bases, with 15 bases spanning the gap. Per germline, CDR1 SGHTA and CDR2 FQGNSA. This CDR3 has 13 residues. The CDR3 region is CASSLALPGLGTF. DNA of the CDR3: TGTGCCAGCAGCTTAGCCCTCCCCGGGCTCGGCACCTTC.